These T cell receptor beta chains were read from a single sample in a study of blood T cells in healthy people across ages. MiXCR, applied by TCRdb to the 5' RACE reads, yields one record per CDR3 protein. The sample contains 850,000 to 1,000,000 distinct CDR3 sequences, roughly 52% of which appear only once. Sequencing was done on a sample of blood. Receptor source: a man aged 30-40 years in good health. CDR3s include the opening cysteine and the closing phenylalanine or tryptophan. The D gene is left open where the match is weak. The size entry is marked missing in some rows and otherwise reads once, few, many or a size class.

abundance	v_gene	len	j_gene	d_gene	CDR3nt	CDR3aa
once	TRBV7-2	16	TRBJ2-3	TRBD2	TGTGCCAGCAGCTTAGTCGGGACTAGCGCCACAGATACGCAGTATTTT	CASSLVGTSATDTQYF
many	TRBV6-5	14	TRBJ2-7	.	TGTGCCAGCAGTTACTCGAGGACGTCCTACGAGCAGTACTTC	CASSYSRTSYEQYF
.	TRBV6-1	13	TRBJ2-5	.	TGTGCCAGCGGGCCGGGGCCGGGAGAGACCCAGTACTTC	CASGPGPGETQYF
.	TRBV12-3/TRBV12-4	16	TRBJ2-1	.	TGTGCCAGCAGTGAACCCGGGGCGAGCTCCTACAATGAGCAGTTCTTC	CASSEPGASSYNEQFF
.	TRBV29-1	13	TRBJ2-7	.	TGCAGCGTTGTCCGCAGGCCTACCTACGAGCAGTACTTC	CSVVRRPTYEQYF
.	TRBV12-3/TRBV12-4	17	TRBJ2-3	TRBD2	TGTGCCAGCAGCCGGACTAGCGGGGGGGCGAGGGCAGATACGCAGTATTTT	CASSRTSGGARADTQYF
.	TRBV19	14	TRBJ2-7	TRBD2	TGTGCCAGTAGTATCACCAGCGGGGGCTACGAGCAGTACTTC	CASSITSGGYEQYF
.	TRBV12-3/TRBV12-4	10	TRBJ1-1	.	TGTGCCAGCAGCCCCACTGAAGCTTTCTTT	CASSPTEAFF
.	TRBV5-1	14	TRBJ2-4	.	TGCGCCAGCAGCGGCGGGACACCTGGGGACATTCAGTACTTC	CASSGGTPGDIQYF
few	TRBV20-1	13	TRBJ2-7	TRBD2	TGCAGTACGGGGGGTCGGGACTCCTACGAGCAGTACTTC	CSTGGRDSYEQYF
.	TRBV3-1	15	TRBJ2-3	.	TGTGCCAGCAGCCAAGCGGGCAGGGGGGAAAATACGCAGTATTTT	CASSQAGRGENTQYF
few	TRBV7-2	15	TRBJ2-7	.	TGTGCCAGCAGCTATTTTGCCGGGACGGTGTACGAGCAGTACTTC	CASSYFAGTVYEQYF
.	TRBV19	13	TRBJ2-3	.	TGTGCCAGTACCACGGGGGGCGTAAATACGCAGTATTTT	CASTTGGVNTQYF
few	TRBV7-9	13	TRBJ2-1	TRBD1	TGTGCCAGCAGCGGGGACAGGGACCATGAGCAGTTCTTC	CASSGDRDHEQFF
once	TRBV11-3	14	TRBJ1-4	.	TGTGCCAGCACCCAGGGAGCAACTAATGAAAAACTGTTTTTT	CASTQGATNEKLFF
.	TRBV20-1	13	TRBJ1-2	.	TGCAGTGCTAGAGAGACAGGCAGCTATGGCTACACCTTC	CSARETGSYGYTF
once	TRBV7-9	11	TRBJ1-1	.	TGTGCCAGCGCTGTTAGCTCTGAAGCTTTCTTT	CASAVSSEAFF
.	TRBV11-2	15	TRBJ2-3	TRBD2	TGTGCCAGCAGCTTTCACCGGCGGGGGGGAGATACGCAGTATTTT	CASSFHRRGGDTQYF
.	TRBV28	15	TRBJ1-1	.	TGTGCCAGCAGTTTAGCCGTCCGCGCGAGCACTGAAGCTTTCTTT	CASSLAVRASTEAFF
few	TRBV10-3	14	TRBJ2-4	TRBD1	TGTGCCATCAGTACCGGGACAGGAGTTTTAGAGCAGTACTTC	CAISTGTGVLEQYF
.	TRBV7-9	12	TRBJ1-2	.	TGTGCCAGCAGCTTAGCTAACCCTGGCTACACCTTC	CASSLANPGYTF
.	TRBV7-2	16	TRBJ2-2	TRBD2	TGTGCCAGCAGCTTACTAGCGGGGGGGCGAAGCGGGGAGCTGTTTTTT	CASSLLAGGRSGELFF
.	TRBV28	16	TRBJ1-6	TRBD1	TGTGCCAGCAGTTTCCTCAGACAGGGCCGAAATTCACCCCCCCACTTT	CASSFLRQGRNSPPHF
.	TRBV12-3/TRBV12-4	14	TRBJ2-7	TRBD2	TGTGCCAGCAGTTTAGGCGGGGGGGCAATTGAGCAGTACTTC	CASSLGGGAIEQYF
few	TRBV25-1	12	TRBJ2-1	.	TGTGCCAGCAGTGAATTCAATATGCAGCAGTTCTTC	CASSEFNMQQFF
.	TRBV4-3	15	TRBJ1-2	.	TGCGCCAGCAGCCAAGACCGCCGGGCTTTCTATGACTACACCTTC	CASSQDRRAFYDYTF
.	TRBV6-6	17	TRBJ2-3	.	TGTGCCAGCAGTTACGTTTCCGGAGCGGATAGCACAGATACGCAGTATTTT	CASSYVSGADSTDTQYF
few	TRBV27	13	TRBJ2-7	.	TGTGCCAGCAGTCGCCCTGATGGATACGAGCAGTACTTC	CASSRPDGYEQYF
.	TRBV20-1	15	TRBJ2-5	TRBD2	TGCAGTGGATCTCCGGGACTAGCGGGACAAGAGACCCAGTACTTC	CSGSPGLAGQETQYF
.	TRBV20-1	15	TRBJ2-5	.	TGCAGTGCTAGAGATCGGACCAGGGGACGAAATGAGCAGTACTTC	CSARDRTRGRNEQYF
.	TRBV4-2	15	TRBJ2-3	TRBD2	TGTGCCAGCAGCCAAACAGCGGGGGGGACAGATACGCAGTATTTT	CASSQTAGGTDTQYF
.	TRBV3-1	17	TRBJ2-7	TRBD2	TGTGCCAGCAGCCAGGAAGGACTAGCGGGAGACATCTACGAGCAGTACTTC	CASSQEGLAGDIYEQYF
.	TRBV18	17	TRBJ2-5	TRBD2	TGTGCCAGCTCACCCGGGCTAGCGGGGGAATTTGGAGAGACCCAGTACTTC	CASSPGLAGEFGETQYF
.	TRBV7-2	14	TRBJ2-7	.	TGTGCCAGCAGCCCCCAACCCGGGACCTACGAGCAGTACTTC	CASSPQPGTYEQYF
.	TRBV6-6	15	TRBJ1-5	.	TGTGCCAGCAGCGATCTGAGGGACGGCAATCAGCCCCAGCATTTT	CASSDLRDGNQPQHF
.	TRBV5-1	15	TRBJ2-7	.	TGCGCCAGCAGCTTGTCCCGGCAGCCTTACAATGAGCAGTACTTC	CASSLSRQPYNEQYF
few	TRBV7-8	13	TRBJ2-7	TRBD2	TGTGCCAGCGGCGGGGGGGCCATTCGGGAGCAGTACTTC	CASGGGAIREQYF
.	TRBV20-1	14	TRBJ2-7	.	TGCAGTGCTAGACCGGGGCGCAGCTCCTACGAGCAGTACTTC	CSARPGRSSYEQYF
.	TRBV5-1	13	TRBJ1-2	TRBD1	TGCGCCAGCGGCGCGGGACAGAACTATGGCTACACCTTC	CASGAGQNYGYTF
.	TRBV6-5	16	TRBJ1-6	TRBD1	TGTGCCAGCAGTTACGGTAGGGGGCCTGATAATTCACCCCTCCACTTT	CASSYGRGPDNSPLHF
.	TRBV27	13	TRBJ2-7	.	TGTGCCAGCCGGGACGTAAACTCCTACGAGCAGTACTTC	CASRDVNSYEQYF
few	TRBV18	16	TRBJ2-6	.	TGTGCCAGCTCACCACCAGGGGACTCTGGGGCCAACGTCCTGACTTTC	CASSPPGDSGANVLTF
.	TRBV5-1	16	TRBJ2-7	.	TGCGCCAGCAGCGAGGGGTCTTTAGGGTCCCCCTACGAGCAGTACTTC	CASSEGSLGSPYEQYF
few	TRBV20-1	13	TRBJ2-5	.	TGCAGTGTCAGGGAAGGGGTTTGGGAGACCCAGTACTTC	CSVREGVWETQYF
.	TRBV24-1	17	TRBJ2-3	TRBD2	TGTGCCACCAGTGACCCGGCACTAGCGGGGGGCACAGATACGCAGTATTTT	CATSDPALAGGTDTQYF
.	TRBV12-3/TRBV12-4	16	TRBJ1-2	TRBD1	TGTGCCAGCAGCTCAACCGGGACAGGGGGCGGAAGAGGCTACACCTTC	CASSSTGTGGGRGYTF
.	TRBV25-1	15	TRBJ2-7	TRBD1	TGTGCCAGCAGCCCTCCCCGGGACAGGCTCTACGAGCAGTACTTC	CASSPPRDRLYEQYF
.	TRBV29-1	14	TRBJ1-2	.	TGCAGCGTTGAAGATCGAGGGGGAGGCTATGGCTACACCTTC	CSVEDRGGGYGYTF
.	TRBV27	15	TRBJ2-7	.	TGTGCCAGCAGTGCATATCCCGAGGACGTAGGCGAGCAGTACTTC	CASSAYPEDVGEQYF